This T cell receptor (beta chain) was recovered during a study of shared clonotypes between healthy human individuals. Across the whole study: The study used three CD4 naive, three CD4 memory, two CD8 naive and one CD8 memory plate per donor. The study, taken as a whole, reports: Clonotype sharing among donors was expected to depend on sequencing depth.

The V gene end was trimmed by 4 bases and the J gene end by 4 bases; junction bases not matched to a gene: 9. CDR1 and CDR2 (germline): SGHAT, FQDESV (reference sequence). This CDR3 is 17 amino acids long. On this clone itself: The antigen remains undetermined.

The study separated CD4+ cells into CD45RA+ naive and CD45RA-negative memory subsets. The repertoire was sequenced with immunoSEQ multiplex PCR; TCRdb's copy has only in-frame clones and lacks some. The table has about 1.1 million clones, roughly 80% seen once. The specimen sequenced was memory CD4+ T cells from PBMCs. Described subset: CD45RA-negative fraction. The clonotype was recovered from a man between 18 and 35 years old in good health. Some clones in this sample may be carry-over from other donors' samples. The gene calls are TRBV11-1 and TRBJ2-2, with 10 bases aligning to TRBD2. This CDR3 is CASSSSGLAGVTGELFF. The CDR3 DNA reads TGTGCCAGCAGCTCGTCAGGCCTAGCGGGAGTCACCGGGGAGCTGTTTTTT.